What follows are 11 T cell receptor beta chains derived from one specimen sequenced in a study of T cells after yellow fever vaccination. TCRdb re-derived calls from the 5' RACE reads in MiXCR, one entry per CDR3 protein. The repertoire holds about 180,000 distinct CDR3 sequences, with roughly 6.4% as singletons. This sample comprised CD4+ T cells sorted from PBMCs, obtained on the day of the first yellow fever vaccination. The receptor source for this set is a man younger than 35 who received the YFV17D yellow fever vaccine.

The chain combines TRBV30 with TRBJ2-1, with D perhaps matching TRBD1 (5 bases). Germline V gene lookup returns CDR1 GTSNPN and CDR2 SVGIG (reference sequence). The V end lost 1 base, the J end lost 7 bases, and 14 bases lay between the germline ends. The CDR3 is made up of 14 amino acids. CDR3 coding DNA: TGTGCCTGGAGTGACGGACACCCAGGGAATGAGCAGTTCTTC. Its translation: CAWSDGHPGNEQFF. The full variable domain, rest sourced from reference TRBV30 and TRBJ2-1, is SQTIHQWPATLVQPVGSPLSLECTVEGTSNPNLYWYRQAAGRGLQLLFYSVGIGQISSEVPQNLSASRPQDRQFILSSKKLLLSDSGFYLCAWSDGHPGNEQFFGPGTRLTVL.

There are many counts of this clonotype. The chain employs TRBV11-2 and TRBJ2-1; D gene ambiguous. This CDR3 region has 12 residues. The V end was cut by 2 bases, the J end by 7 bases, with 6 bases between. CDR1 is SGHAT and CDR2 is FQNNGV in the germline V gene. CDR3 coding DNA: TGTGCCAGCAGCTTATTCGGTAATGAGCAGTTCTTC. Translation: CASSLFGNEQFF.

This clonotype was detected only a few times. This sequence joins TRBV6-1 and TRBJ2-5; 8 bases line up with TRBD1. Trimming cost V 5 bases and J 6 bases; bases outside gene matches: 5. Germline V gives CDR1 MNHNS, CDR2 SASEGT. The CDR3 runs to 13 residues. DNA of the CDR3: TGTGCCAGCAGTAAGGACAGGGCAAAGACCCAGTACTTC. Translated: CASSKDRAKTQYF.

The sample holds many counts of this clonotype. The chain carries TRBV9 and TRBJ2-5; possible D gene TRBD2, 6 bases. The germline gives CDR1 SGDLS, CDR2 YYNGEE. The CDR3 extends over 14 amino acids. The germline V and J ends were trimmed by 3 bases and 5 bases, with 14 bases remaining between them. As DNA, the CDR3 is TGTGCCAGCAGCGGGCGGGGAATCGGGGAGACCCAGTACTTC. Its protein is CASSGRGIGETQYF.

This clonotype was picked up many times. This chain connects TRBV3-1 to TRBJ2-2; D is unclear. Germline lookup yields CDR1 LGHDT and CDR2 YNNKEL (reference sequence). This CDR3 is built from 13 residues. The V and J ends lost 6 bases and 2 bases respectively, with 7 bases between them. The CDR3 DNA is TGTGCCAGCAGGGAGCTCAACACCGGGGAGCTGTTTTTT. It specifies CASRELNTGELFF. Looking up the rest from reference TRBV3-1 and TRBJ2-2 gives the full variable domain: DTAVSQTPKYLVTQMGNDKSIKCEQNLGHDTMYWYKQDSKKFLKIMFSYNNKELIINETVPNRFSPKSPDKAHLNLHINSLELGDSAVYFCASRELNTGELFFGEGSRLTVL.

The chain carries TRBV9 and TRBJ2-3, with D unresolved. Germline V CDR1 and CDR2: SGDLS, YYNGEE. The length of the CDR3 is 10 residues. Trimming took off 7 bases at V and 10 bases at J, with 10 bases between the two ends. CDR3 amino acids: CASEGEAQYF. DNA for the CDR3: TGTGCCAGCGAAGGAGAGGCGCAGTATTTT.

This clonotype showed up many times. The rearrangement links TRBV30 to TRBJ1-1; a possible D gene is TRBD1 (5 bases). Germline V gives CDR1 GTSNPN, CDR2 SVGIG (reference sequence). Trimming left V 2 bases short and J 5 bases short, with 12 bases between. The CDR3 extends over 13 amino acids. This CDR3 reads CAWSSSGGTEAFF. CDR3 DNA: TGTGCCTGGAGTTCATCGGGGGGGACTGAAGCTTTCTTT. Based on the CDR3 plus reference TRBV30 and TRBJ1-1, the full variable domain is SQTIHQWPATLVQPVGSPLSLECTVEGTSNPNLYWYRQAAGRGLQLLFYSVGIGQISSEVPQNLSASRPQDRQFILSSKKLLLSDSGFYLCAWSSSGGTEAFFGQGTRLTVV.

This clonotype was observed many times. This chain connects TRBV4-1 to TRBJ2-1; possibly TRBD2 for D (5 bases). V gave up 0 bases and J gave up 4 bases, with 19 bases separating them. The CDR3 runs 18 residues. Germline V lookup: CDR1 MGHRA, CDR2 YSYEKL. The CDR3 region is CASSQEGTGTQIYNEQFF. In DNA, the CDR3 is TGCGCCAGCAGCCAAGAAGGAACGGGAACTCAAATTTACAATGAGCAGTTCTTC.

The chain links TRBV15 to TRBJ2-5; TRBD2 matches 10 bases. The CDR3 is made up of 16 amino acids. Germline trimming cut 1 base from V and 5 bases from J; bases unmatched to any gene: 7. Germline V lookup: CDR1 LNHNV, CDR2 YYDKDF (reference sequence). The CDR3 is CATSRGERGGRETQYF. Written as DNA, the CDR3 is TGTGCCACCAGCAGAGGAGAGCGGGGGGGCCGGGAGACCCAGTACTTC.

This clonotype appeared many times. The chain joins TRBV2 to TRBJ2-7; 8 bases are a match to TRBD1. There are 12 residues in the CDR3. Trimming took 8 bases from V and 3 from J; bases not matched to a gene: 3. Germline loops: CDR1 SNHLY, CDR2 FYNNEI. The DNA of the CDR3 is TGTGCCAGCGTTGACAGGGGCTACGAGCAGTACTTC. Residues: CASVDRGYEQYF.

This clonotype came up a few times. This rearrangement joins TRBV6-1 to TRBJ1-1; D is ambiguous. CDR1 and CDR2 from the germline V gene are MNHNS and SASEGT. Trimming left V 1 base short and J 10 bases short, with 4 bases between. The CDR3 is 10 residues long. As DNA, the CDR3 is TGTGCCAGCAGTGAAGTGAGAGCTTTCTTT. Protein: CASSEVRAFF.